The following is a T cell receptor (beta chain) sequence with its context. This CDR3 is built from 15 residues. Trimming at V came to 2 bases and at J to 7 bases, leaving 6 bases not matched to a gene. Using its own MiXCR run on the RT-PCR reads, TCRdb lists one record per CDR3 protein. The sample carries hundreds of thousands of distinct CDR3 sequences, 12% to 15% recorded once. This TCR came from a female donor in good health, serving as a healthy control. The sample was memory CD4+ T cells from blood. V usage is TRBV12-3 or TRBV12-4 and J usage is TRBJ2-2; 8 bases fit TRBD2. The CDR3 sequence is CASSLSASGHGELFF. CDR3 sequence (DNA): TGTGCCAGCAGTTTATCGGCTAGCGGGCACGGGGAGCTGTTTTTT.